This record concerns one TCR beta chain sequence. Its antigen remains unknown. The data are from a study of shared clonotypes between healthy human individuals. TCRdb's table, derived via immunoSEQ multiplex PCR, lists solely in-frame clones and lacks some. There are some 500,000 clones in the sample; approximately 95% occur only once, and about 0.067% lies in the top ten. Germline V gene data show CDR1 as SGHDT and CDR2 as YYEEEE. V dropped 4 bases and J dropped 3; count of bases not matched to a gene: 5. The CDR3 loop spans 15 amino acids. Study outcomes and limitations: Compared with clonotypes that all four donors shared, non-shared clonotypes had lower generation probabilities. Naive subsets typically showed greater estimated richness than memory subsets. Represented diversity (both genetic and exposure-history) was limited by the small number of donors. Despite large depth, sorted-subset datasets appeared incompletely sequenced.

Sequencing was carried out using naive CD4+ T cells sorted from blood. Indicated subset: CD45RA+ positively selected. This TCR derives from a woman under 40 in good health. The chain recombines TRBV5-6 with TRBJ2-3, with 10 bases that match TRBD1. The CDR3 coding sequence is TGTGCCAGCAGCAAACCGGGACAGGGGACAGATACGCAGTATTTT. As protein: CASSKPGQGTDTQYF.